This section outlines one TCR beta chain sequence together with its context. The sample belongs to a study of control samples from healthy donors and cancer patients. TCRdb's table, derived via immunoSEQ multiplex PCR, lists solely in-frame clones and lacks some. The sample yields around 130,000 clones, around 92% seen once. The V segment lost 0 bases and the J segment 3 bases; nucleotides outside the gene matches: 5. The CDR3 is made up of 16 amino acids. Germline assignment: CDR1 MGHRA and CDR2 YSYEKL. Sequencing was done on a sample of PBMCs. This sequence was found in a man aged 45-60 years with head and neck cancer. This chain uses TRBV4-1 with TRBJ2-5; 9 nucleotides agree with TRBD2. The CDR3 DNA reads TGCGCCAGCAGCCAAGATCAAGCGGGAGGTAAAGAGACCCAGTACTTC. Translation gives CASSQDQAGGKETQYF.